This T cell receptor beta chain comes out of a study of control samples from healthy donors and cancer patients. Germline V CDR1 and CDR2: KGHSH, LQKENI. The CDR3 totals 14 residues. V dropped 4 bases and J dropped 5 bases, with 12 bases sitting between them. This clone was seen a handful of times. Assay: immunoSEQ multiplex PCR; the TCRdb copy retains only in-frame clones and omits some. Among about 94,000 clones listed, roughly nine tenths were seen once. The TCR was taken from a woman aged 18-29 years in good health. The rearrangement joins TRBV18 to TRBJ1-5; weak D call: TRBD1 (6 bases). The material sequenced was blood. CDR3 amino acids: CASSLRGEDQPQHF. The CDR3 coding sequence is TGTGCCAGCTCACTCAGGGGAGAGGATCAGCCCCAGCATTTT. Together with reference TRBV18 and TRBJ1-5, the CDR3 gives the full variable domain: NAGVMQNPRHLVRRRGQEARLRCSPMKGHSHVYWYRQLPEEGLKFMVYLQKENIIDESGMPKERFSAEFPKEGPSILRIQQVVRGDSAAYFCASSLRGEDQPQHFGDGTRLSIL.